This T cell receptor (beta chain) was recovered during a study of blood T cell repertoires in COVID-19. Study background: Collection of acute and convalescent COVID-19 samples took place in the United States, Italy and Spain.

This clone was picked up one time. How the authors handled the data: From reference gene primer amplification, estimates of nucleated cell counts were derived. Sequencing used immunoSEQ multiplex PCR; TCRdb keeps in-frame clones, though not all of them. The DNA was the basis for D and trimming; V, J and clone size are from that table. The sample consists of some 150,000 clones, just over 85% of them appearing once. The V gene lost 2 bases and the J gene lost 0 bases, with 12 bases spanning the gap. CDR3 size: 16 residues. The germline gives CDR1 SGHRS, CDR2 YFSETQ. The sequence came from a man aged 50 to 60 who had recovered from COVID-19. V gene TRBV5-1 combines with J gene TRBJ2-1; D gene unclear. Sequenced: PBMCs or T cells enriched from blood (not recorded which). The chain's CDR3 is CASSLVYRSSYNEQFF. In DNA form, the CDR3 reads TGCGCCAGCAGCTTAGTGTATCGGAGCTCCTACAATGAGCAGTTCTTC.